A selection of T cell receptor beta chains follows, all from one sample in a study of T cell responses to AZD1222 COVID-19 vaccine. TCRdb keeps only in-frame clones here, not all; method: immunoSEQ multiplex PCR. The sample holds 110,000 or so clones; roughly 84% are singletons and the top ten take under 20%. Sequenced here: peripheral blood, sampled on day 0 of AZD1222 vaccination. The origin of the receptors is an adult in good health. The CDR3 runs from the conserved cysteine through the conserved F or W. The order of the fields is J gene, D gene, V gene, clone size, CDR3 protein, CDR3 DNA. The D gene is left open where the match is weak. The size field is filled for only some rows; it gives once, few, many or a size class.

J gene: TRBJ1-2; D gene: NA; V gene: TRBV30; clone size: NA; CDR3 protein: CAWSVGLEERGYTF; CDR3 DNA: TGTGCCTGGAGTGTGGGGCTAGAAGAGAGGGGCTACACCTTC
J gene: TRBJ1-4; D gene: TRBD1; V gene: TRBV9; clone size: few; CDR3 protein: CASSVDSGGHNEKLFF; CDR3 DNA: TGTGCCAGCAGCGTAGACTCAGGGGGCCATAATGAAAAACTGTTTTTT
J gene: TRBJ2-5; D gene: TRBD2; V gene: TRBV5-1; clone size: NA; CDR3 protein: CASSLAPSGGPYQETQYF; CDR3 DNA: TGCGCCAGCAGCTTGGCCCCTAGCGGGGGGCCCTACCAAGAGACCCAGTACTTC
J gene: TRBJ1-1; D gene: NA; V gene: TRBV2; clone size: NA; CDR3 protein: CAPTGGTEAFF; CDR3 DNA: TGTGCCCCAACCGGAGGAACTGAAGCTTTCTTT
J gene: TRBJ1-5; D gene: NA; V gene: TRBV5-1; clone size: NA; CDR3 protein: CASSSAVGQPQHF; CDR3 DNA: TGCGCCAGCAGCTCGGCAGTAGGACAGCCCCAGCATTTT
J gene: TRBJ2-4; D gene: TRBD2; V gene: TRBV10-3; clone size: NA; CDR3 protein: CAISALLAGGRGAKNIQYF; CDR3 DNA: TGTGCCATCAGTGCTTTACTAGCGGGAGGGCGAGGGGCCAAAAACATTCAGTACTTC
J gene: TRBJ2-6; D gene: TRBD1; V gene: TRBV2; clone size: NA; CDR3 protein: CASLEGYFGRQGASGANVLTF; CDR3 DNA: TGTGCCAGCTTAGAGGGGTATTTTGGTAGACAGGGGGCGTCTGGGGCCAACGTCCTGACTTTC
J gene: TRBJ2-7; D gene: NA; V gene: TRBV18; clone size: once; CDR3 protein: CASQRDASYEQYF; CDR3 DNA: TGTGCCAGTCAACGGGACGCCTCCTACGAGCAGTACTTC
J gene: TRBJ2-3; D gene: TRBD2; V gene: TRBV5-1; clone size: NA; CDR3 protein: CASVGDYLSTDTQYF; CDR3 DNA: TGCGCCAGCGTGGGGGACTACCTAAGCACAGATACGCAGTATTTT
J gene: TRBJ2-2; D gene: TRBD2; V gene: TRBV7-3; clone size: NA; CDR3 protein: CASSLSGRGAGELFF; CDR3 DNA: TGTGCCAGCAGCTTAAGCGGGAGGGGCGCCGGGGAGCTGTTTTTT
J gene: TRBJ2-7; D gene: NA; V gene: TRBV6-2/TRBV6-3; clone size: NA; CDR3 protein: CASSGQGIGTYEQYF; CDR3 DNA: TGTGCCAGCAGTGGCCAGGGAATAGGGACCTACGAGCAGTACTTC
J gene: TRBJ1-2; D gene: NA; V gene: TRBV19; clone size: NA; CDR3 protein: CASSIDSIYGYTF; CDR3 DNA: TGTGCCAGTAGTATAGACAGTATCTATGGCTACACCTTC
J gene: TRBJ1-2; D gene: NA; V gene: TRBV9; clone size: NA; CDR3 protein: CASSVQSGYGYTF; CDR3 DNA: TGTGCCAGCAGCGTACAATCAGGCTATGGCTACACCTTC
J gene: TRBJ2-4; D gene: TRBD1; V gene: TRBV27; clone size: NA; CDR3 protein: CASSSPGTGAGGIQYF; CDR3 DNA: TGTGCCTCCTCCTCTCCCGGGACAGGGGCGGGGGGCATTCAGTACTTC
J gene: TRBJ2-3; D gene: NA; V gene: TRBV5-1; clone size: NA; CDR3 protein: CASSPIGTGTDTQYF; CDR3 DNA: TGCGCCAGCAGCCCAATCGGTACTGGGACAGATACGCAGTATTTT
J gene: TRBJ2-2; D gene: NA; V gene: TRBV5-5; clone size: NA; CDR3 protein: CASSYTGRTGELFF; CDR3 DNA: TGTGCCAGCAGCTACACAGGGCGTACCGGGGAGCTGTTTTTT
J gene: TRBJ1-5; D gene: TRBD1; V gene: TRBV30; clone size: once; CDR3 protein: CAWSVRGRGQGINQPQHF; CDR3 DNA: TGTGCCTGGAGTGTACGGGGCCGGGGACAGGGGATCAATCAGCCCCAGCATTTT
J gene: TRBJ2-2; D gene: NA; V gene: TRBV6-6; clone size: NA; CDR3 protein: CASKEGSTGELFF; CDR3 DNA: TGTGCCAGCAAAGAGGGAAGCACCGGGGAGCTGTTTTTT
J gene: TRBJ1-2; D gene: TRBD1; V gene: TRBV7-3; clone size: once; CDR3 protein: CASSLRDSYGYTF; CDR3 DNA: TGTGCCAGCAGCTTAAGGGACAGTTATGGCTACACCTTC
J gene: TRBJ2-3; D gene: TRBD2; V gene: TRBV11-2; clone size: NA; CDR3 protein: CASSPRGGYFTDTQYF; CDR3 DNA: TGTGCCAGCAGCCCCCGGGGGGGGTATTTCACAGATACGCAGTATTTT
J gene: TRBJ1-5; D gene: TRBD1; V gene: TRBV2; clone size: NA; CDR3 protein: CASRTGEEGQPQHF; CDR3 DNA: TGTGCCAGCAGGACAGGGGAAGAGGGTCAGCCCCAGCATTTT
J gene: TRBJ2-2; D gene: NA; V gene: TRBV7-9; clone size: NA; CDR3 protein: CASSPLSNTGELFF; CDR3 DNA: TGTGCCAGCAGCCCCCTGTCGAACACCGGGGAGCTGTTTTTT
J gene: TRBJ2-5; D gene: NA; V gene: TRBV19; clone size: NA; CDR3 protein: CASSIGARGRETQYF; CDR3 DNA: TGTGCCAGTAGTATAGGGGCTCGGGGCCGGGAGACCCAGTACTTC
J gene: TRBJ2-1; D gene: TRBD1; V gene: TRBV19; clone size: NA; CDR3 protein: CASRPGTGAYNEQFF; CDR3 DNA: TGTGCCAGTAGGCCCGGGACAGGGGCTTACAATGAGCAGTTCTTC
J gene: TRBJ1-1; D gene: NA; V gene: TRBV5-6; clone size: NA; CDR3 protein: CASSLKGNTEAFF; CDR3 DNA: TGTGCCAGCAGCTTAAAGGGGAACACTGAAGCTTTCTTT
J gene: TRBJ1-5; D gene: NA; V gene: TRBV10-1; clone size: NA; CDR3 protein: CASILSGVLWPQHF; CDR3 DNA: TGCGCCAGCATCCTGAGTGGGGTTCTCTGGCCCCAGCATTTT
J gene: TRBJ2-6; D gene: NA; V gene: TRBV19; clone size: once; CDR3 protein: CASSLGAQSASGANVLTF; CDR3 DNA: TGTGCCAGTAGCCTTGGGGCCCAATCGGCCTCTGGGGCCAACGTCCTGACTTTC
J gene: TRBJ1-5; D gene: NA; V gene: TRBV2; clone size: NA; CDR3 protein: CASSWTLQPQHF; CDR3 DNA: TGTGCCAGCAGTTGGACATTGCAGCCCCAGCATTTT
J gene: TRBJ1-4; D gene: NA; V gene: TRBV9; clone size: NA; CDR3 protein: CASSGRVGSTNEKLFF; CDR3 DNA: TGTGCCAGCAGCGGGAGGGTGGGGTCTACTAATGAAAAACTGTTTTTT
J gene: TRBJ1-6; D gene: TRBD1; V gene: TRBV7-9; clone size: NA; CDR3 protein: CASGGQGNSPLHF; CDR3 DNA: TGTGCCAGCGGGGGACAGGGAAATTCACCCCTCCACTTT
J gene: TRBJ1-2; D gene: TRBD1; V gene: TRBV12-5; clone size: NA; CDR3 protein: CASGGTGRGSGYTF; CDR3 DNA: TGTGCTAGTGGAGGGACAGGCCGGGGGTCTGGCTACACCTTC
J gene: TRBJ2-2; D gene: NA; V gene: TRBV24-1; clone size: NA; CDR3 protein: CATSRGNTGELFF; CDR3 DNA: TGTGCCACCAGTAGGGGAAACACCGGGGAGCTGTTTTTT
J gene: TRBJ1-1; D gene: NA; V gene: TRBV6-5; clone size: NA; CDR3 protein: CASNQGTPAEAFF; CDR3 DNA: TGTGCCAGCAATCAGGGGACCCCCGCTGAAGCTTTCTTT
J gene: TRBJ2-3; D gene: TRBD2; V gene: TRBV5-4; clone size: once; CDR3 protein: CASSLLAGGSTDTQYF; CDR3 DNA: TGTGCCAGCAGCTTGTTAGCGGGGGGTAGCACAGATACGCAGTATTTT
J gene: TRBJ2-6; D gene: NA; V gene: TRBV7-6; clone size: NA; CDR3 protein: CASSLSRWSGANVLTF; CDR3 DNA: TGTGCCAGCAGCTTATCTAGGTGGTCTGGGGCCAACGTCCTGACTTTC
J gene: TRBJ1-1; D gene: NA; V gene: TRBV4-1; clone size: NA; CDR3 protein: CASSFARGGMDTEAFF; CDR3 DNA: TGCGCCAGCAGCTTCGCGAGGGGGGGGATGGACACTGAAGCTTTCTTT
J gene: TRBJ1-2; D gene: NA; V gene: TRBV4-1; clone size: NA; CDR3 protein: CASSQSQLSHGYTF; CDR3 DNA: TGCGCCAGCAGCCAATCCCAACTATCGCACGGCTACACCTTC
J gene: TRBJ1-3; D gene: NA; V gene: TRBV5-1; clone size: NA; CDR3 protein: CASSTAGTSGNTIYF; CDR3 DNA: TGCGCCAGCAGTACTGCAGGGACGTCTGGAAACACCATATATTTT
J gene: TRBJ2-2; D gene: NA; V gene: TRBV6-5; clone size: NA; CDR3 protein: CASSYADLGGGGELFF; CDR3 DNA: TGTGCCAGCAGTTACGCCGACCTTGGGGGAGGCGGGGAGCTGTTTTTT
J gene: TRBJ2-3; D gene: TRBD2; V gene: TRBV5-1; clone size: NA; CDR3 protein: CASSLGTSGSRGTDTQYF; CDR3 DNA: TGCGCCAGCAGCTTGGGGACTAGCGGGAGTCGGGGCACAGATACGCAGTATTTT
J gene: TRBJ1-3; D gene: NA; V gene: TRBV30; clone size: NA; CDR3 protein: CAWSRGVSGNTIYF; CDR3 DNA: TGTGCCTGGAGCCGGGGAGTAAGTGGAAACACCATATATTTT
J gene: TRBJ2-2; D gene: NA; V gene: TRBV28; clone size: NA; CDR3 protein: CASLGRLGELFF; CDR3 DNA: TGTGCCAGCCTTGGCCGACTCGGGGAGCTGTTTTTT